These T cell receptor beta chains were read from a single sample in a study of cytomegalovirus exposure and HLA in healthy donors. This table comes from immunoSEQ multiplex PCR, and its TCRdb copy is limited to in-frame clones, with some not included. The sample records around 38,000 clones, approximately 71% being singletons. Sequencing used PBMCs. These receptors originate from a man in his fifties or sixties in good health and CMV-seropositive. The CDR3 runs from the conserved cysteine through the conserved F or W. The D gene is left open where the match is weak. Not all rows give a size; the values are once, few, many and, for expanded clones, a class.

>TRBV6-5|NA|few|TRBJ1-3
TGTGCCAGCAGGGGGGCCAACTCTGGAAACACCATATATTTT
CASRGANSGNTIYF
>TRBV7-3|NA|NA|TRBJ1-6
TGTGCCAGCAGCGCCGGGAGATATTCACCCCTCCACTTT
CASSAGRYSPLHF
>TRBV27|NA|once|TRBJ2-7
TGTGCCAGCAGTTTCCGGGTTGGCGAGCAGTACTTC
CASSFRVGEQYF
>TRBV11-1|NA|NA|TRBJ2-1
TGTGCCAGCAGCTTTCCGGGGGGCCTCAATGAGCAGTTCTTC
CASSFPGGLNEQFF
>TRBV5-1|NA|NA|TRBJ1-1
TGCGCCAGCAGCCTCAACACTGAAGCTTTCTTT
CASSLNTEAFF
>TRBV7-9|NA|few|TRBJ2-1
TGTGCCAGCAGCTCGCCGGGTGGCACGAGCTCCTACAATGAGCAGTTCTTC
CASSSPGGTSSYNEQFF
>TRBV7-2|NA|NA|TRBJ1-5
TGTGCCAGCAGCTCCAACAATCAGCCCCAGCATTTT
CASSSNNQPQHF
>TRBV5-4|TRBD2|NA|TRBJ2-3
TGTGCCAGCAGCCCTTTAACTAGCGGGGGTAGCACAGATACGCAGTATTTT
CASSPLTSGGSTDTQYF
>TRBV28|NA|NA|TRBJ2-6
TGTGCCAGCACCCCCGACAGTCACTCTGGGGCCAACGTCCTGACTTTC
CASTPDSHSGANVLTF
>TRBV5-1|NA|few|TRBJ1-3
TGCGCCAGCAGCTTGCAGGGTCTAGGAAACTCTGGAAACACCATATATTTT
CASSLQGLGNSGNTIYF
>TRBV7-2|TRBD2|NA|TRBJ2-1
TGTGCCAGCAGCTTAGGGGGACTAGCGGGGGAGGAGCAGTTCTTC
CASSLGGLAGEEQFF
>TRBV18|TRBD2|few|TRBJ2-3
TGTGCCAGCTCACCACCGGGGACTCGACTAGCCAGTACGCAGTATTTT
CASSPPGTRLASTQYF
>TRBV4-3|NA|NA|TRBJ1-6
TGCGCCAGCAGCCAAGAAGGAGTTAATTCACCCCTCCACTTT
CASSQEGVNSPLHF
>TRBV11-2|NA|few|TRBJ1-2
TGTGCCAGCAGCACAGGTTTAAACTATGGCTACACCTTC
CASSTGLNYGYTF
>TRBV30|NA|few|TRBJ1-1
TGTGCCTGGGGACATTTGAACACTGAAGCTTTCTTT
CAWGHLNTEAFF
>TRBV19|TRBD1|NA|TRBJ1-1
TGTGCCAGTAGGGAGACAGGGGTAAACACTGAAGCTTTCTTT
CASRETGVNTEAFF
>TRBV28|NA|NA|TRBJ1-2
TGTGCCAGCAGAACCGGACGGGGGAGCCCTAACTATGGCTACACCTTC
CASRTGRGSPNYGYTF
>TRBV2|NA|NA|TRBJ2-3
TGTGCCAGCAGTGAGTTCAGTTTCCCCCTCTCTAGCACAGATACGCAGTATTTT
CASSEFSFPLSSTDTQYF
>TRBV9|NA|NA|TRBJ1-2
TGTGCCAGCAGCGGGGGGGGCCAGGCAGGTGGCTACACCTTC
CASSGGGQAGGYTF
>TRBV7-2|TRBD1|NA|TRBJ2-4
TGTGCCAGCAGCTCTCAGGACAGGGGAGGGAACATTCAGTACTTC
CASSSQDRGGNIQYF
>TRBV19|TRBD2|NA|TRBJ2-4
TGTGCCAGTAGTATACTAGCGGGGCTAAAAAACATTCAGTACTTC
CASSILAGLKNIQYF
>TRBV11-2|NA|NA|TRBJ2-7
TGTGCCAGCAGCTTAGAGAGCAGGGGGGCTGAGGAGCAGTACTTC
CASSLESRGAEEQYF
>TRBV19|NA|NA|TRBJ2-2
TGTGCCAACCCTATACCGGTCGGGGAGCTGTTTTTT
CANPIPVGELFF
>TRBV6-5|TRBD1|few|TRBJ1-2
TGTGCCAGCAGTTACCAAGGACAGGGAGGCAACTATGGCTACACCTTC
CASSYQGQGGNYGYTF
>TRBV18|NA|NA|TRBJ1-1
TGTGCCAGCTCACCGGAACGAGGCACTGAAGCTTTCTTT
CASSPERGTEAFF
>TRBV6-5|NA|few|TRBJ1-2
TGTGCCAGCAGTTACTGGATGGGGCAAGGAGCTGGCTACACCTTC
CASSYWMGQGAGYTF
>TRBV7-6|NA|NA|TRBJ2-7
TGTGCCAGCAGTCCAGGGTCTTCTAACGAGCAGTACTTC
CASSPGSSNEQYF
>TRBV6-6|TRBD1|NA|TRBJ1-2
TGTGCCAGCAGTTACGCATCCGGGACAGCGAACTATGGCTACACCTTC
CASSYASGTANYGYTF
>TRBV19|TRBD1|NA|TRBJ1-2
TGTGCCAGTACTCCCTCTGGGACAGCCAGCGGCTACACCTTC
CASTPSGTASGYTF
>TRBV29-1|NA|NA|TRBJ2-2
TGCAGCGTTGAGGTTGGCCAGTCGAACACCGGGGAGCTGTTTTTT
CSVEVGQSNTGELFF
>TRBV29-1|NA|once|TRBJ1-2
TGCAGCGTTAACAGGGACGGGTCCTATGGCTACACCTTC
CSVNRDGSYGYTF
>TRBV7-2|TRBD2|NA|TRBJ2-1
TGTGCCAGCAGCTTAGCGGGGGGGACGTACAATGAGCAGTTCTTC
CASSLAGGTYNEQFF
>TRBV18|TRBD1|few|TRBJ1-4
TGTGCCAGCTCACCCTGGGACAGGGCAGTAGAAAAACTGTTTTTT
CASSPWDRAVEKLFF
>TRBV9|TRBD1|NA|TRBJ1-4
TGTGCCAGCAGCGTAGGGGACAGCCGAGCCGAAAAACTGTTTTTT
CASSVGDSRAEKLFF
>TRBV19|TRBD1|few|TRBJ1-5
TGTGCCAGTAGGGAGACAGGGTTGCAGCCCCAGCATTTT
CASRETGLQPQHF